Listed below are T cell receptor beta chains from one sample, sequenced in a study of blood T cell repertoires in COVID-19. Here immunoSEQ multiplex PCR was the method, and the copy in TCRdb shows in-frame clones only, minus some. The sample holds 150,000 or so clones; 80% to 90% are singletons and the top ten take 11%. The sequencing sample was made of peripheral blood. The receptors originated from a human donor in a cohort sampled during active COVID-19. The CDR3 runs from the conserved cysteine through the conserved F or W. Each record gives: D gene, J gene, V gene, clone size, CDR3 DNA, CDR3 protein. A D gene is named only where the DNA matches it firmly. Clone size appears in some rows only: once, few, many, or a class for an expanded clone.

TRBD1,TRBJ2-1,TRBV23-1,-,TGCGCCATTACCCGGGACAGGGACTATGAGCAGTTCTTC,CAITRDRDYEQFF
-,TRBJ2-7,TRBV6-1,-,TGTGCCAGCAGTGAACAGGGGAGCTCCTACGAGCAGTACTTC,CASSEQGSSYEQYF
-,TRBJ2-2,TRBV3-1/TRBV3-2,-,TGTGCCAGCATCCCACTAGTGCACCTGAACACCGGGGAGCTGTTTTTT,CASIPLVHLNTGELFF
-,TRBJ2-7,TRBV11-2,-,TGTGCCAGCAGCTTGGAGGGACTCTACGAGCAGTACTTC,CASSLEGLYEQYF
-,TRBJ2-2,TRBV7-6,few,TGTGCCAGCAGCCCGACAGCTCCGAACACCGGGGAGCTGTTTTTT,CASSPTAPNTGELFF
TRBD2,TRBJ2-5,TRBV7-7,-,TGTGCCAGCAGCTTACCGAGACTAGCGGGGGGTCAGCAAGAGACCCAGTACTTC,CASSLPRLAGGQQETQYF
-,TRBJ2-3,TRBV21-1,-,TGTGCCAGCAGCGAAATGGACAGCACGCATACGCAGTATTTT,CASSEMDSTHTQYF
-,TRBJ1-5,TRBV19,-,TGTGCCAGTAGTATGATGGGGGGACGGGTTGGTCAGCCCCAGCATTTT,CASSMMGGRVGQPQHF
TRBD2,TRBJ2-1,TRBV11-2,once,TGTGCCAGCAGCTCCAAAGAAGCGGGGATCATTTACAATGAGCAGTTCTTC,CASSSKEAGIIYNEQFF
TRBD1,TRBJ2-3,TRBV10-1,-,TGCGCCAGCAGTGAGTCGTGGGGACAGGGAAGGCTCACAGATACGCAGTATTTT,CASSESWGQGRLTDTQYF
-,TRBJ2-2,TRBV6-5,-,TGTGCCAGTCACGAGACAGGCGGGCCAACCGGGGAGCTGTTTTTT,CASHETGGPTGELFF
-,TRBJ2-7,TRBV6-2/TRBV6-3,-,TGTGCCAGCAGTTACTCGACCGGGGGCTACGAGCAGTACTTC,CASSYSTGGYEQYF
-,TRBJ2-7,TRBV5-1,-,TGCGCCAGCAGCGTGGACAGCTCGGACTCCTACGAGCAGTACTTC,CASSVDSSDSYEQYF
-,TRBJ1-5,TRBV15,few,TGTGCCACCAGCAGAGGGGGAGCGGGGAACCAGCCCCAGCATTTT,CATSRGGAGNQPQHF
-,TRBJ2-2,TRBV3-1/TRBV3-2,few,TGTGCCAGCAGCTTTCTAGGATTCCGGGCCGGGGAGCTGTTTTTT,CASSFLGFRAGELFF
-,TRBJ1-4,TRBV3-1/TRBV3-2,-,TGTGCCAGCAGCCAAACCGGTAATGAAAAACTGTTTTTT,CASSQTGNEKLFF
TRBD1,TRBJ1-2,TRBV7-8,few,TGTGCCAGCAGCCCCCGAGGTACAGGGGCCGGTGGCTACACCTTC,CASSPRGTGAGGYTF
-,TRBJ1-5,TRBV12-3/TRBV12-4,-,TGTGCCAGCAGCAGTTATAGCAATCAGCCCCAGCATTTT,CASSSYSNQPQHF
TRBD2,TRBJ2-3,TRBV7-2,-,TGTGCCAGCAGCTTAGGCCCCACTGGGGGGGGCACAGATACGCAGTATTTT,CASSLGPTGGGTDTQYF
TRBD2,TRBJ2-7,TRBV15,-,TGTGCCACCAGCAGAGGAGCGGCTAGCGGGAGAAACGAGCAGTACTTC,CATSRGAASGRNEQYF
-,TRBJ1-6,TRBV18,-,TGTGCCAGCTCACCGGACAGTCCACCCCTCCACTTT,CASSPDSPPLHF
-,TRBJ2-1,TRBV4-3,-,TGCGCCAGCAGCCAAGTGAGATACAATGAGCAGTTCTTC,CASSQVRYNEQFF
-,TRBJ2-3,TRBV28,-,TGTGCCAGCAGTTTCCCCTGGACTCGGCGACAAAGCACAGATACGCAGTATTTT,CASSFPWTRRQSTDTQYF
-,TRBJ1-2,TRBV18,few,TGTGCCAGCTCACCCATGAGACAGGCCGCTAACTATGGCTACACCTTC,CASSPMRQAANYGYTF
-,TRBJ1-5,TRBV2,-,TGTGCCAGCAAAGGTACAGGTGATCAGCCCCAGCATTTT,CASKGTGDQPQHF
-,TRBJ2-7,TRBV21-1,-,TGTGCCAGCAGCAAAAAAGGCGGCCTCGTCGAGCAGTACTTC,CASSKKGGLVEQYF
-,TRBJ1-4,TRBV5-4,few,TGTGCCAGCAGCATGCAGGGTACTCAAAAACTGTTTTTT,CASSMQGTQKLFF
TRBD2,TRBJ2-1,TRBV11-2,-,TGTGCCAGCAGCTCCCATAGCGGGTACAATGAGCAGTTCTTC,CASSSHSGYNEQFF
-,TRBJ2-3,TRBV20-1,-,TGCAGTGCTAGTTCTAGCGCGCGCACAGATACGCAGTATTTT,CSASSSARTDTQYF
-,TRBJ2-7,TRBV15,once,TGTGCCACCAGCAGAGATCCCTCTTCCTCTACCTACGAGCAGTACTTC,CATSRDPSSSTYEQYF
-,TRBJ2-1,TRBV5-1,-,TGCGCCAGCAGGGAGCGGTTAAGCTCCTACAATGAGCAGTTCTTC,CASRERLSSYNEQFF
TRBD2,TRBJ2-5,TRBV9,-,TGTGCCAGCAGCGGGGAGCGGGAGGAGACCCAGTACTTC,CASSGEREETQYF
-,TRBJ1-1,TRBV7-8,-,TGTGCCAGCTCACAGGGCGCGAACACTGAAGCTTTCTTT,CASSQGANTEAFF
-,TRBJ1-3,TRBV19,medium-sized,TGTGCCGCAGGGGCAGGGGCAGGAAACACCATATATTTT,CAAGAGAGNTIYF
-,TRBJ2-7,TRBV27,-,TGTGCCAGCAGTTTATTTGGAGGGCTACCCTACGAGCAGTACTTC,CASSLFGGLPYEQYF
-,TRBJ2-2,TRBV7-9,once,TGTGCCAGCAGCTCAGCGGTGACAACAAAAACCGGGGAGCTGTTTTTT,CASSSAVTTKTGELFF
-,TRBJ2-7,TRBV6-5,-,TGTGCCAGCAGCCGTCAGCTGCGGAACTACGAGCAGTACTTC,CASSRQLRNYEQYF
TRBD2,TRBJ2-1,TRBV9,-,TGTGCCAGCAGCGCTCCGATAGGACTAGCGGGGTTCGATGAGCAGTTCTTC,CASSAPIGLAGFDEQFF
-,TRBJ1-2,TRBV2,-,TGTGCCAGCGGGGGGGGAAACTATGGCTACACCTTC,CASGGGNYGYTF
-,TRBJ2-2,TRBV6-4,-,TGTGCCAGCAGTGGATCCCTCTTACGGGAGCCGAACACCGGGGAGCTGTTTTTT,CASSGSLLREPNTGELFF
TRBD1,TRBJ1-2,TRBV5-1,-,TGCGCCAGGCGGACAGGGGGGAGCTATGGCTACACCTTC,CARRTGGSYGYTF
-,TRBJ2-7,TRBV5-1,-,TGCGCCAGCAGCCCCGCGCTCGGGGGACCCTACGAGCAGTACTTC,CASSPALGGPYEQYF
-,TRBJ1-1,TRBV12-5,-,TGTGCTAGTGACCGGGGGAGTCGCACTGAAGCTTTCTTT,CASDRGSRTEAFF
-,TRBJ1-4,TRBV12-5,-,TGTGCTAGTGGTTTGGTACTAGGGTGGGGTACTAATGAAAAACTGTTTTTT,CASGLVLGWGTNEKLFF
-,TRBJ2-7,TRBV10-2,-,TGCGCCAGCAGTGAGGGACAGAGTGCTATCTACGAGCAGTACTTC,CASSEGQSAIYEQYF
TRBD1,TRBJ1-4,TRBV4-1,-,TGCGCCAGCAGCCAAGACGGGACAGCGGGCTATGAAAAACTGTTTTTT,CASSQDGTAGYEKLFF
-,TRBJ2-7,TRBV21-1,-,TGTGCCAGGGGGGACAGTGCCTACGAGCAGTACTTC,CARGDSAYEQYF
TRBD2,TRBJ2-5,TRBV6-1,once,TGTGCCAGCAGTGACCCCGGGGAGGGACAAGAGACCCAGTACTTC,CASSDPGEGQETQYF
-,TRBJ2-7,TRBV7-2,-,TGTGCCAGCACCCCATTTCTGGCAGGTGGCGAGCAGTACTTC,CASTPFLAGGEQYF
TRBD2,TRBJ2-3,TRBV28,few,TGTGCCAGCAGTTTAAGACTAGCGGATACGCAGTATTTT,CASSLRLADTQYF
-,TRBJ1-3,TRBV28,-,TGTGCCAGCAACAGCCTTGGAAACACCATATATTTT,CASNSLGNTIYF
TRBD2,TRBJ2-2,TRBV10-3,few,TGTGCCAGCAGGAGTGCTAGCGGGGGTTCCGGGGAGCTGTTTTTT,CASRSASGGSGELFF